Following are 27 T cell receptor beta chains from one sample sequenced in a study of blood T cell repertoires in COVID-19. Sequencing was performed with immunoSEQ multiplex PCR; in TCRdb, only in-frame clones are kept and a portion is missing. Among 200,000 to 300,000 clones listed, approximately 80% were seen once. The source material was peripheral blood. The source is a man in his forties who had recovered from COVID-19.

A single count supports this clone. The chain carries TRBV4-3 and TRBJ2-1; D may be TRBD2 (5 bases). V dropped 3 bases and J dropped 4 bases, with 16 bases sitting between them. Germline CDR1 LGHNA, CDR2 YSLEER. CDR3 size: 16 residues. In nucleotides, the CDR3 is TGCGCCAGCAGCCAGGCGGACTCCCCGAGATACAATGAGCAGTTCTTC. Translation: CASSQADSPRYNEQFF.

This clone was counted a single time. The rearrangement uses TRBV4-1 and TRBJ1-2; no clear D. CDR1 MGHRA and CDR2 YSYEKL come from the germline V gene. V was cut by 4 bases and J by 6 bases, with 6 bases left in between. The CDR3 has 11 amino acids. The CDR3 here is CASSRGDGYTF. The DNA for the CDR3 is TGCGCCAGCAGCCGCGGGGATGGCTACACCTTC.

The V gene is TRBV3-1 (or the pseudogene TRBV3-2), the J gene TRBJ2-5; D is perhaps TRBD2 (5 bases). V was pared by 4 bases and J by 5 bases, with 14 bases between. This CDR3 region has 14 residues. The germline gives CDR1 LGHDT, CDR2 YNNKEL (reference sequence). The CDR3 DNA sequence: TGTGCCAGCAGCCGAAGCGGAAGTACGGAGACCCAGTACTTC. Translating it yields CASSRSGSTETQYF.

The DNA of the CDR3 is TGTGCCAGCAGTCTAACTAGCGGGGACACAGATACGCAGTATTTT. It codes for CASSLTSGDTDTQYF. V gene TRBV27 combines with J gene TRBJ2-3; 10 positions agree with TRBD2. Per the germline V gene, CDR1 is MNHEY and CDR2 is SMNVEV (reference sequence). The CDR3 length is 15 residues. Losses at the gene ends were 5 bases for V and 2 bases for J; bases not matched to a gene: 4.

This clone was found many times. The chain combines TRBV7-2 with TRBJ1-2, with D unclear. The CDR3 loop spans 14 amino acids. Trimming removed 4 bases at V and 8 bases at J, with 17 bases between. Germline V gene sequence: CDR1 SGHTA, CDR2 FQGNSA. The CDR3, as DNA: TGTGCCAGCAGCTCCACCCCCTATTTTGAGGGCTACACCTTC. Amino acids: CASSSTPYFEGYTF. The full variable domain, its missing parts supplied by reference TRBV7-2 and TRBJ1-2, is GAGVSQSPSNKVTEKGKDVELRCDPISGHTALYWYRQSLGQGLEFLIYFQGNSAPDKSGLPSDRFSAERTGGSVSTLTIQRTQQEDSAVYLCASSSTPYFEGYTFGSGTRLTVV.

CDR3 bases: TGTGCCAGCAGTGACCCAGGCACAGATACGCAGTATTTT. The encoded protein is CASSDPGTDTQYF. The chain couples TRBV6-4 to TRBJ2-3; D gene unclear. Germline CDR1 MRHNA, CDR2 SNTAGT. This CDR3 is built from 13 residues. Between the trimmed V and J ends, which lost 2 bases and 1 base, there was a span of 4 bases.

This rearrangement joins TRBV7-2 to TRBJ2-1; D ambiguous. The CDR3 consists of 13 residues. V was cut by 2 bases and J by 9 bases, with 11 bases left in between. Per the germline V gene, CDR1 is SGHTA and CDR2 is FQGNSA. CDR3 sequence (DNA): TGTGCCAGCAGCTTATCCCAGTCTGGTGAGCAGTTCTTC. Protein product: CASSLSQSGEQFF.

CDR3 sequence reads: CASSFGGAETQYF. In DNA form, the CDR3 reads TGTGCCAGCAGCTTCGGGGGGGCAGAGACCCAGTACTTC. The chain employs TRBV7-9 and TRBJ2-5; TRBD2 aligns across 8 bases. V lost 3 bases and J lost 4; bases outside the gene matches: 1. There are 13 residues in the CDR3. Looked up from germline, CDR1 is SEHNR and CDR2 is FQNEAQ (reference sequence).

This sequence joins TRBV9 and TRBJ2-3; 9 bases align to TRBD2. The germline gives CDR1 SGDLS, CDR2 YYNGEE. There are 20 residues in the CDR3. Trimming removed 4 bases from V and 2 bases from J; junction bases left unmatched: 20. The CDR3 sequence is CASSKFYAGGSPGDTDTQYF. The CDR3, as DNA: TGTGCCAGCAGCAAATTTTACGCGGGGGGGTCCCCCGGGGACACAGATACGCAGTATTTT.

This clone was counted only a few times. V is TRBV24-1 and J is TRBJ2-2; D is unclear. Germline CDR1 reads KGHDR; CDR2 reads SFDVKD. The CDR3 contains 13 residues. The V gene lost 3 bases and the J gene lost 7 bases, with 8 bases spanning the gap. The CDR3 DNA follows: TGTGCCACCAGTGATCCCTACCGCGGGGAGCTGTTTTTT. Translation gives CATSDPYRGELFF.

V usage is TRBV2 and J usage is TRBJ1-1; maybe TRBD1 (5 bases). The length of the CDR3 is 13 residues. CDR1 and CDR2 (germline): SNHLY, FYNNEI. Between the trimmed V and J ends, which lost 8 bases and 1 base, there was a span of 11 bases. The CDR3 DNA reads TGTGCCAGCCTGGCAGGGAAGAACACTGAAGCTTTCTTT. This translates into CASLAGKNTEAFF.

This chain connects TRBV19 to TRBJ1-6; D call uncertain. Looked up from germline, CDR1 is LNHDA and CDR2 is SQIVND (reference sequence). The germline V and J ends were trimmed by 2 bases and 10 bases, with 12 bases remaining between them. This CDR3 spans 14 amino acids. In DNA form, the CDR3 reads TGTGCCAGTAGTATATTCGGGGTAGAATCACCCCTCCACTTT. It specifies CASSIFGVESPLHF.

The V call is TRBV19, the J call TRBJ2-1, with TRBD2 as a possible D gene (7 bases). Trimming took 2 bases from V and 5 from J, leaving 16 bases between them. The CDR3 has 16 residues. The V gene's germline CDR1 is LNHDA and CDR2 SQIVND (reference sequence). The CDR3 DNA is TGTGCCAGTAGTATAACAGCAGGGAGGGGGGACAATGAGCAGTTCTTC. Amino acid sequence: CASSITAGRGDNEQFF.

V and J are TRBV30 and TRBJ1-3; no definite D call. Trimming shortened V by 4 bases and J by 2 bases, and 9 bases separated the two germline ends. The germline V gene has CDR1 GTSNPN and CDR2 SVGIG (reference sequence). This CDR3 contains 13 residues. The CDR3 region has the DNA TGTGCCTGGAACAAGATTCCTGGAAACACCATATATTTT. Amino acids: CAWNKIPGNTIYF.

This CDR3 reads CASSVVAATDTQYF. The CDR3, as DNA: TGTGCCAGCAGCGTGGTTGCAGCGACCGATACGCAGTATTTT. J is TRBJ2-3 and V is TRBV9; no reliable D call. V lost 2 bases and J 6 bases, leaving 13 bases between the germline ends. The CDR3 has 14 residues. Germline CDR1 is SGDLS and CDR2 is YYNGEE.

The chain recombines TRBV3-1 (or the pseudogene TRBV3-2) with TRBJ2-5, with D possibly TRBD1 on 6 matching bases. CDR3 length: 17 amino acids. V was cut by 4 bases and J by 1 base, with 19 bases left in between. Germline V gives CDR1 LGHDT, CDR2 YNNKEL (reference sequence). The CDR3 spells CASSPPTGRGGQETQYF. The CDR3 DNA sequence: TGTGCCAGCAGCCCCCCGACGGGGCGAGGGGGCCAAGAGACCCAGTACTTC.

The genes are TRBV27 and TRBJ2-1, with D unresolved. Germline CDR1 is MNHEY and CDR2 is SMNVEV (reference sequence). The CDR3 totals 15 residues. V lost 3 bases to trimming and J lost 10 bases, with 19 bases between them. DNA of the CDR3: TGTGCCAGCAGTTTGGGCCGTGACCTGGATACGGAGCAGTTCTTC. It is translated as CASSLGRDLDTEQFF.

The chain recombines TRBV28 with TRBJ2-7; D is possibly TRBD2 (5 bases). Germline loops: CDR1 MDHEN, CDR2 SYDVKM. V gave up 3 bases and J gave up 6 bases, with 18 bases separating them. CDR3 length: 15 residues. In DNA, the CDR3 is TGTGCCAGCAGTTTTACTGGTTCCGGGAAGGGCGAGCAGTACTTC. Its translation is CASSFTGSGKGEQYF.

The CDR3 loop reads CASSQEALISVRILDTEAFF. CDR3 bases: TGCGCCAGCAGCCAAGAGGCCCTAATCAGCGTGAGAATTCTGGACACTGAAGCTTTCTTT. This chain connects TRBV4-3 to TRBJ1-1; D remains ambiguous. The germline V gene encodes CDR1 LGHNA and CDR2 YSLEER. The CDR3 has 20 residues. V gave up 0 bases and J gave up 3 bases, with 26 bases separating them.

The chain employs TRBV12-5 and TRBJ2-1; TRBD2 matches at 12 bases. The CDR3 extends over 17 amino acids. The germline V gene encodes CDR1 LGHNT and CDR2 FRNRAP. V trimming: 5 bases; J trimming: 10 bases; junction bases outside the gene matches: 15. The CDR3 loop reads CASGPPVGLAGGREQFF. CDR3 DNA: TGTGCTAGTGGTCCGCCGGTGGGCCTAGCGGGAGGGCGGGAGCAGTTCTTC.

The chain is built from TRBV18 and TRBJ2-7; weak D call: TRBD1 (6 bases). The CDR3 covers 17 residues. V lost 2 bases and J lost 2, with 19 bases in between. CDR1 and CDR2 from the germline V gene are KGHSH and LQKENI. The CDR3, as DNA: TGTGCCAGCTCACCAGGTGGGTCGAGGGGGATCGCCTACGAGCAGTACTTC. Its translation: CASSPGGSRGIAYEQYF.

V usage is TRBV5-6 and J usage is TRBJ2-7, with D uncertain. V lost 2 bases and J lost 1, with 7 bases in between. The germline CDR1 and CDR2 sequences are SGHDT and YYEEEE. The CDR3 contains 13 residues. The CDR3 DNA follows: TGTGCCAGCAGCTTTTTTGAGTCCTACGAGCAGTACTTC. Amino acids: CASSFFESYEQYF.

V is TRBV12-5 and J is TRBJ1-2; possibly TRBD1 for D (6 bases). The CDR3 spans 11 residues. V was clipped by 6 bases and J by 6 bases, with 8 bases between them. The germline CDR1 and CDR2 sequences are LGHNT and FRNRAP. CDR3 in DNA: TGTGCTAGTGGGTGGACAGATGGCTACACCTTC. It encodes CASGWTDGYTF.

The rearrangement links TRBV19 to TRBJ1-2; TRBD1 might be the D (6 bases). Germline values: CDR1 LNHDA, CDR2 SQIVND (reference sequence). The CDR3 consists of 14 residues. Trimming shortened V by 8 bases and J by 4 bases, and 17 bases separated the two germline ends. CDR3 residues: CASAGQWGTYGYTF. The DNA for the CDR3 is TGTGCCAGTGCTGGACAGTGGGGGACCTATGGCTACACCTTC. The entire variable domain, with the rest obtained from reference TRBV19 and TRBJ1-2, is as follows: DGGITQSPKYLFRKEGQNVTLSCEQNLNHDAMYWYRQDPGQGLRLIYYSQIVNDFQKGDIAEGYSVSREKKESFPLTVTSAQKNPTAFYLCASAGQWGTYGYTFGSGTRLTVV.

V is TRBV2 and J is TRBJ2-1, with 7 nucleotides matching TRBD1. The CDR3 is 15 amino acids. Germline V CDR1 and CDR2: SNHLY, FYNNEI. V trimming: 3 bases; J trimming: 3 bases; junction bases outside the gene matches: 5. The CDR3: CASSEDRSGYNEQFF. DNA for the CDR3: TGTGCCAGCAGTGAGGACAGGTCGGGCTACAATGAGCAGTTCTTC.

The chain employs TRBV10-2 and TRBJ1-1, with D unresolved. Germline V gene sequence: CDR1 WSHSY, CDR2 SAAADI. V was cut by 0 bases and J by 1 base, with 6 bases left in between. This CDR3 has 14 amino acids. In DNA, the CDR3 is TGCGCCAGCAGTGAGTCTCTAGAGAACACTGAAGCTTTCTTT. Protein product: CASSESLENTEAFF.

The rearrangement joins TRBV29-1 to TRBJ2-3; 12 nucleotides match TRBD2. The germline gives CDR1 SQVTM, CDR2 ANQGSEA. V gave up 3 bases and J gave up 3 bases; unmatched junction bases: 7. The length of the CDR3 is 16 residues. The DNA for the CDR3 is TGCAGCGTTGAGGGCTTTCTAGCGGGAGGGACAGATACGCAGTATTTT. Amino acid sequence: CSVEGFLAGGTDTQYF.